One and the same sample provided the 8 T cell receptor beta chains below, sequenced in a study of lymphopenia after photon versus proton radiotherapy. The table came from immunoSEQ multiplex PCR; TCRdb's copy has only in-frame clones and leaves some out. The sample shows roughly 14,000 clones, just over 85% of them seen only once. The input for sequencing was peripheral blood, taken from a patient treated with proton-based radiotherapy. These TCRs come from a man between 65 and 79 years old with pancreatic cancer.

This clone was found a few times. The rearrangement joins TRBV28 to TRBJ2-7; 10 bases align to TRBD1. The CDR3 length is 14 residues. Germline V gene sequence: CDR1 MDHEN, CDR2 SYDVKM. V dropped 7 bases and J dropped 7; count of bases not matched to a gene: 10. The CDR3 sequence: CASILSGQGGEQYF. For the CDR3, the DNA is TGTGCCAGCATTCTATCAGGACAGGGGGGAGAGCAGTACTTC.

The genes are TRBV2 and TRBJ1-4; 7 bases agree with TRBD1. From germline, CDR1 is SNHLY and CDR2 FYNNEI. The CDR3 runs 15 residues. Germline trimming cut 3 bases from V and 8 bases from J; bases unmatched to any gene: 9. CDR3 amino acids: CASSESRGVGEKLFF. The CDR3 DNA is TGTGCCAGCAGTGAGTCCAGGGGGGTTGGGGAAAAACTGTTTTTT.

The chain uses TRBV9 and TRBJ2-3, with D possibly TRBD1 on 6 matching bases. The germline V gene has CDR1 SGDLS and CDR2 YYNGEE. This CDR3 has 17 residues. Trimming took 3 bases from V and 1 from J, leaving 18 bases between them. The DNA for the CDR3 is TGTGCCAGCAGCGGCCACATAGGACAGATTGGCACAGATACGCAGTATTTT. It yields the protein CASSGHIGQIGTDTQYF.

This chain links TRBV6-1 with TRBJ2-7; 8 nucleotides align to TRBD1. CDR1 is MNHNS and CDR2 is SASEGT in the germline V gene. Trimming at V came to 8 bases and at J to 4 bases, leaving 13 bases not matched to a gene. The CDR3 spans 15 residues. The CDR3 is CASSAYRDRIYEQYF. DNA of the CDR3: TGTGCCAGCTCCGCTTACCGGGACAGGATTTACGAGCAGTACTTC.

V gene TRBV11-2 combines with J gene TRBJ2-1; TRBD1 agrees at 7 bases. The V gene's germline CDR1 is SGHAT and CDR2 FQNNGV. The trim removed 4 bases at V and 2 bases at J, leaving 8 bases unmatched. The CDR3 length is 16 residues. The CDR3 DNA sequence: TGTGCCAGCAGCTCCTACAGGGGCCCCACCTACAATGAGCAGTTCTTC. Amino acid sequence: CASSSYRGPTYNEQFF.

The rearrangement uses TRBV28 and TRBJ1-4; D is ambiguous. The germline V gene has CDR1 MDHEN and CDR2 SYDVKM. Deletions cut 8 bases from V and 8 bases from J, with 18 bases between. The CDR3 runs 14 residues. DNA of the CDR3: TGTGCCAGCGGCCGAGGTACGGCGGGGGAAAAACTGTTTTTT. It yields the protein CASGRGTAGEKLFF.

This clone was recorded a few times. The genes are TRBV5-1 and TRBJ2-2, with 9 bases fitting TRBD2. V gave up 4 bases and J gave up 4 bases; unmatched junction bases: 8. Per germline, CDR1 SGHRS and CDR2 YFSETQ. CDR3 size: 16 residues. The CDR3 nucleotides are TGCGCCAGCAGCCCCAGGGCGGGAGGGGGCACCGGGGAGCTGTTTTTT. Translation gives CASSPRAGGGTGELFF.

The chain links TRBV11-1 to TRBJ2-7; TRBD2 matches at 9 bases. Germline V lookup: CDR1 SGHAT, CDR2 FQDESV (reference sequence). The CDR3 sequence is 14 residues long. The V gene end was trimmed by 5 bases and the J gene end by 2 bases; junction bases not matched to a gene: 4. The CDR3 bases are TGTGCCAGCAGCCCCTTAGCGGGAGCCTACGAGCAGTACTTC. Its protein is CASSPLAGAYEQYF. Looking up the rest from reference TRBV11-1 and TRBJ2-7 gives the full variable domain: EAEVAQSPRYKITEKSQAVAFWCDPISGHATLYWYRQILGQGPELLVQFQDESVVDDSQLPKDRFSAERLKGVDSTLKIQPAELGDSAMYLCASSPLAGAYEQYFGPGTRLTVT.